This T cell receptor beta chain was identified in a study of blood T cell repertoires in COVID-19. As for the study in general: Sites in the United States, Italy and Spain provided acute and convalescent COVID-19 samples. T cells, B-cell-depleted T cells, or PBMCs supplied cDNA or gDNA.

From germline, CDR1 is SGHDT and CDR2 YYEEEE. The CDR3 is 14 residues long. V lost 4 bases and J 2 bases, leaving 10 bases between the germline ends. In the original analysis: The assay estimated nucleated cells by amplifying reference gene primers. Sequenced by immunoSEQ multiplex PCR; TCRdb stores in-frame clones only, minus some. The V and J calls and clone size come from that table; D and trimming were worked out from the DNA. The sample yields 85,000 to 95,000 clones, less than 80% seen once. This receptor was obtained from a woman of 80 years or more with acute or convalescent COVID-19. The specimen sequenced was peripheral blood. The chain links TRBV5-6 to TRBJ1-5; D might be TRBD1 (5 bases). CDR3 amino acids: CASSQGIGNQPQHF. The DNA of the CDR3 is TGTGCCAGCAGCCAGGGTATTGGCAATCAGCCCCAGCATTTT.